Listed below are T cell receptor beta chains from one sample, sequenced in a study of T-cell reconstitution after alpha-beta-depleted transplantation in children. TCRdb re-derived calls from the PCR reads in MiXCR, one entry per CDR3 protein. The sample carries 500,000 or so distinct CDR3 sequences, about 33% recorded once. This specimen consisted of PBMCs from the stem cell graft donor, obtained from the stem cell graft. Source of these receptors: a human donor who donated a stem cell graft to a child with aplastic anemia. The CDR3 runs from the conserved cysteine through the conserved F or W. Fields, in order: V gene, J gene, clone size, D gene, CDR3 protein, CDR3 DNA. The D gene is left open where the match is weak. Clone size is shown for a subset of rows, as once, few, many or a class of expanded clone.

TRBV29-1	TRBJ2-5	.	.	CSVVVRKETQYF	TGCAGCGTTGTTGTCAGAAAAGAGACCCAGTACTTC
TRBV5-1	TRBJ1-1	few	TRBD1	CASSIGRTGRNTEAFF	TGCGCCAGCAGCATAGGCCGGACAGGGAGAAACACTGAAGCTTTCTTT
TRBV5-1	TRBJ2-7	.	TRBD2	CASSPRTSGTYEQYF	TGCGCCAGCAGCCCCAGGACTAGCGGCACCTACGAGCAGTACTTC
TRBV12-3/TRBV12-4	TRBJ1-1	few	TRBD1	CASSPGQGADTEAFF	TGTGCCAGCAGCCCAGGACAGGGGGCGGACACTGAAGCTTTCTTT
TRBV12-3/TRBV12-4	TRBJ2-7	few	.	CASGPGTPYEQYF	TGTGCCAGCGGCCCGGGGACACCCTACGAGCAGTACTTC
TRBV12-3/TRBV12-4	TRBJ1-5	few	.	CASSLSAGGQPQHF	TGTGCCAGCAGTTTATCGGCGGGCGGTCAGCCCCAGCATTTT
TRBV20-1	TRBJ2-1	few	TRBD2	CSHLTGLAYNEQFF	TGCAGTCACCTTACGGGACTAGCCTACAATGAGCAGTTCTTC
TRBV5-4	TRBJ1-5	.	.	CASSPGPTEPQHF	TGTGCCAGCAGCCCGGGTCCGACCGAGCCCCAGCATTTT
TRBV12-3/TRBV12-4	TRBJ2-1	few	.	CASSLNFGDEQFF	TGTGCCAGCAGTTTAAATTTCGGGGATGAGCAGTTCTTC
TRBV7-2	TRBJ2-1	.	TRBD2	CASSLASGKIDEQFF	TGTGCCAGCAGCTTAGCTAGCGGGAAGATCGATGAGCAGTTCTTC
TRBV7-2	TRBJ2-7	few	TRBD1	CASSLTPGQGSYEQYF	TGTGCCAGCAGCTTGACGCCGGGACAGGGCTCCTACGAGCAGTACTTC
TRBV5-5	TRBJ2-5	.	.	CASSPLEALETQYF	TGTGCCAGCAGCCCGCTTGAGGCTCTAGAGACCCAGTACTTC
TRBV24-1	TRBJ2-1	.	TRBD2	CATSSTGTSGPNEQFF	TGTGCCACCAGTTCCACCGGGACTAGCGGACCCAATGAGCAGTTCTTC
TRBV4-3	TRBJ1-2	.	.	CASSQSRSSFYGYTF	TGCGCCAGCAGCCAATCACGATCATCGTTCTATGGCTACACCTTC
TRBV10-3	TRBJ2-1	few	TRBD1	CAISEPRGTGDNEQFF	TGTGCCATCAGTGAGCCACGCGGGACAGGGGACAATGAGCAGTTCTTC
TRBV6-5	TRBJ1-2	few	TRBD1	CASSSTGGEIYGYTF	TGTGCCAGCAGTTCGACAGGGGGGGAAATCTATGGCTACACCTTC
TRBV18	TRBJ1-1	few	.	CASSPPGRLLNTEAFF	TGTGCCAGCTCACCACCGGGACGCCTACTGAACACTGAAGCTTTCTTT
TRBV20-1	TRBJ2-5	few	.	CSARAPGGGETQYF	TGCAGTGCTAGAGCGCCAGGGGGAGGCGAGACCCAGTACTTC
TRBV7-6	TRBJ2-2	.	TRBD1	CASSGGQGNTGELFF	TGTGCCAGCAGCGGGGGACAGGGTAACACCGGGGAGCTGTTTTTT
TRBV12-3/TRBV12-4	TRBJ1-1	.	.	CASREQEKAFF	TGTGCCAGCAGGGAACAGGAAAAAGCTTTCTTT
TRBV19	TRBJ2-4	.	.	CASSPRRDIQYF	TGTGCCAGTAGTCCCCGGCGGGACATTCAGTACTTC
TRBV6-1	TRBJ2-4	.	.	CASKGSGKGENIQYF	TGTGCCAGCAAGGGGTCCGGAAAGGGCGAAAACATTCAGTACTTC
TRBV29-1	TRBJ1-1	few	.	CSVDGLGTEAFF	TGCAGCGTTGATGGTCTTGGGACTGAAGCTTTCTTT
TRBV6-1	TRBJ2-7	.	.	CASIGRTVDYYEQYF	TGTGCCAGCATCGGACGGACAGTAGACTACTACGAGCAGTACTTC
TRBV20-1	TRBJ2-2	.	TRBD2	CSARGTSPTGELFF	TGCAGTGCTCGCGGGACTAGCCCCACCGGGGAGCTGTTTTTT
TRBV6-1	TRBJ1-3	.	.	CASSQTAAGSGNTIYF	TGTGCCAGCAGTCAAACGGCGGCAGGCTCTGGAAACACCATATATTTT
TRBV12-3/TRBV12-4	TRBJ2-5	few	.	CASSFAGSETQYF	TGTGCCAGCAGTTTCGCGGGCTCGGAGACCCAGTACTTC
TRBV14	TRBJ2-3	.	TRBD1	CASSWRDRDRTDTQYF	TGTGCCAGCAGCTGGAGAGACAGGGACCGCACAGATACGCAGTATTTT
TRBV29-1	TRBJ2-1	.	TRBD2	CSVDGLAEQFF	TGCAGCGTTGATGGACTAGCGGAGCAGTTCTTC
TRBV7-3	TRBJ2-1	.	.	CASSHRVDEQFF	TGTGCCAGCAGCCACCGGGTCGATGAGCAGTTCTTC
TRBV7-2	TRBJ2-1	.	TRBD2	CASSLAPGTRIYNEQFF	TGTGCCAGCAGCTTAGCCCCGGGGACTAGGATCTACAATGAGCAGTTCTTC
TRBV19	TRBJ2-2	.	.	CASSIFIKLEGTKAGELFF	TGTGCCAGTAGTATTTTTATTAAGTTAGAGGGAACAAAAGCCGGGGAGCTGTTTTTT
TRBV6-5	TRBJ2-1	.	.	CASSSLGVRGGNEQFF	TGTGCCAGCAGTTCCCTCGGGGTGAGAGGAGGGAATGAGCAGTTCTTC
TRBV9	TRBJ2-7	.	TRBD2	CASSVGGGSFYEQYF	TGTGCCAGCAGCGTAGGCGGCGGGAGCTTCTACGAGCAGTACTTC
TRBV20-1	TRBJ1-1	few	.	CSARFGGPATEAFF	TGCAGTGCTAGATTTGGCGGCCCTGCCACTGAAGCTTTCTTT
TRBV20-1	TRBJ1-2	few	.	CSVKGHDYGYTF	TGCAGTGTTAAGGGGCACGACTATGGCTACACCTTC
TRBV5-6	TRBJ1-1	.	.	CASSSDRWYTEAFF	TGTGCCAGCAGCTCCGACAGATGGTACACTGAAGCTTTCTTT
TRBV12-3/TRBV12-4	TRBJ2-5	.	.	CASSFQGTQYF	TGTGCCAGCAGTTTTCAGGGGACCCAGTACTTC
TRBV27	TRBJ2-2	.	.	CASSPQGGAITGELFF	TGTGCCAGCAGTCCCCAGGGCGGCGCAATCACCGGGGAGCTGTTTTTT
TRBV27	TRBJ2-5	few	.	CATGETAETQYF	TGTGCCACGGGGGAAACGGCGGAGACCCAGTACTTC
TRBV5-6	TRBJ2-3	.	TRBD1	CASSSGQGEATTPNTQYF	TGTGCCAGCAGCTCTGGACAGGGTGAGGCCACCACCCCGAATACGCAGTATTTT
TRBV15	TRBJ2-1	.	TRBD2	CATSSLESGRPYNEQFF	TGTGCCACCAGCAGCCTAGAAAGCGGGAGGCCGTACAATGAGCAGTTCTTC